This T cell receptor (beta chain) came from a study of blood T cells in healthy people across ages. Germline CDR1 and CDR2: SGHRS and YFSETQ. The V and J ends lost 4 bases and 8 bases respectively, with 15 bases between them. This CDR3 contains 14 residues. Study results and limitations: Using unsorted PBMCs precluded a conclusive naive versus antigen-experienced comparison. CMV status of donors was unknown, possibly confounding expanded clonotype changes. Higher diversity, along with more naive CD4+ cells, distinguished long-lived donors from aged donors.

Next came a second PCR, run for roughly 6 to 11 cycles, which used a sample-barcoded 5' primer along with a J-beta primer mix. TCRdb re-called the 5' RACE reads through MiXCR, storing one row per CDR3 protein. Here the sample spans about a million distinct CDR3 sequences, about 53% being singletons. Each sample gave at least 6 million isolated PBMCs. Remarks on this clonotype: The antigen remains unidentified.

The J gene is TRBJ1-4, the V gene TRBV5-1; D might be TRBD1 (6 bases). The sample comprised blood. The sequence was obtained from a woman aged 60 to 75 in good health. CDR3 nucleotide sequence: TGCGCCAGCAGCGTCAAGGGGGTCGGGGAAAAACTGTTTTTT. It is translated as CASSVKGVGEKLFF. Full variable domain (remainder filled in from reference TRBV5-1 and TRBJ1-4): KAGVTQTPRYLIKTRGQQVTLSCSPISGHRSVSWYQQTPGQGLQFLFEYFSETQRNKGNFPGRFSGRQFSNSRSEMNVSTLELGDSALYLCASSVKGVGEKLFFGSGTQLSVL.